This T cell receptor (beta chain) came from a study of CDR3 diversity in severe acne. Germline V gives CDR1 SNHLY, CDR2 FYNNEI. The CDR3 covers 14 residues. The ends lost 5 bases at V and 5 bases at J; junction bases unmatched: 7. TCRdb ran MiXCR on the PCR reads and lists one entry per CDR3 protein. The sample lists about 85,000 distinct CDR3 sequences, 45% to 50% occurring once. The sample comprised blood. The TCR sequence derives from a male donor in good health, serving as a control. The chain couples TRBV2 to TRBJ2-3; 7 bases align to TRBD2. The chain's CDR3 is CASSPGAGVDTQYF. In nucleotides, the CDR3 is TGTGCCAGCAGTCCCGGGGCGGGGGTAGATACGCAGTATTTT.